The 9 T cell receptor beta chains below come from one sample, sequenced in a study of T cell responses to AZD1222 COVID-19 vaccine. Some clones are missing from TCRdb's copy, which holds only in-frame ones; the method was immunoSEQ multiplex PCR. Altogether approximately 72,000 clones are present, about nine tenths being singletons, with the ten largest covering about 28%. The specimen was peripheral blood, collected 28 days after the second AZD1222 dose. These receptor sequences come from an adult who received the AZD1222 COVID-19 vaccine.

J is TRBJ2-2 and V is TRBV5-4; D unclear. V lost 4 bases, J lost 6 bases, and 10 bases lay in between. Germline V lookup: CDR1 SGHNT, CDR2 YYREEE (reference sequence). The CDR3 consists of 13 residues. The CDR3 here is CASSPAGPGELFF. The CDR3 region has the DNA TGTGCCAGCAGCCCCGCTGGGCCCGGGGAGCTGTTTTTT.

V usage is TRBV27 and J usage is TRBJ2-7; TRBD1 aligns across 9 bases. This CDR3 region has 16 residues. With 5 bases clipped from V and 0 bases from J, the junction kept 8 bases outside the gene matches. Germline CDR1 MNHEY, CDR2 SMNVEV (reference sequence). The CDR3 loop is CASSRTGTGSSYEQYF. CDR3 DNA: TGTGCCAGCAGTAGAACCGGGACAGGGAGCTCCTACGAGCAGTACTTC.

CDR3 residues: CASSQGIGGFEKLFF. CDR3 DNA: TGCGCCAGCAGCCAGGGTATTGGGGGTTTTGAAAAACTGTTTTTT. The V call is TRBV4-1, the J call TRBJ1-4, with D possibly being TRBD1 (5 bases). Trimming removed 3 bases from V and 7 bases from J, with 15 bases in between. The CDR3 length is 15 residues. Germline assignment: CDR1 MGHRA and CDR2 YSYEKL.

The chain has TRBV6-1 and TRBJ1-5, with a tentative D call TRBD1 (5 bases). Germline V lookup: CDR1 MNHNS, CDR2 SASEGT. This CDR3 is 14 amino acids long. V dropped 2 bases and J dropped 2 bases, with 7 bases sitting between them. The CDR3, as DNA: TGTGCCAGCAGTGAACCCAGGGGCAATCAGCCCCAGCATTTT. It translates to CASSEPRGNQPQHF.

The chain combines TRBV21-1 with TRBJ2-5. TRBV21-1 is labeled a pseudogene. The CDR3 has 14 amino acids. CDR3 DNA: TGTGCCAGCAGGCGAATGACGTTTTCAGAGACCCAGTACTTC. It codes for CASRRMTFSETQYF.

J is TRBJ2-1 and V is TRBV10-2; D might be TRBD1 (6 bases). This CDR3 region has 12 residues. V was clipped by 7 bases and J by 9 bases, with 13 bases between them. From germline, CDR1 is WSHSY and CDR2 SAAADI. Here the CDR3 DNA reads TGCGCCAGCAACACACTAGGGGGTGAGCAGTTCTTC. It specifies CASNTLGGEQFF.

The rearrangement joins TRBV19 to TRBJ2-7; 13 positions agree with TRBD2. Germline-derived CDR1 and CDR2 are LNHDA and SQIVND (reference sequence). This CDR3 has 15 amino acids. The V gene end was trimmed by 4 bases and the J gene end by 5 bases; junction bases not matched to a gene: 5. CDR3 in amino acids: CASSTGLAGEDEQYF. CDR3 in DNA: TGTGCCAGTAGTACCGGACTAGCGGGAGAGGACGAGCAGTACTTC. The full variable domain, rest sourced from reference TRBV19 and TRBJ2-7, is DGGITQSPKYLFRKEGQNVTLSCEQNLNHDAMYWYRQDPGQGLRLIYYSQIVNDFQKGDIAEGYSVSREKKESFPLTVTSAQKNPTAFYLCASSTGLAGEDEQYFGPGTRLTVT.

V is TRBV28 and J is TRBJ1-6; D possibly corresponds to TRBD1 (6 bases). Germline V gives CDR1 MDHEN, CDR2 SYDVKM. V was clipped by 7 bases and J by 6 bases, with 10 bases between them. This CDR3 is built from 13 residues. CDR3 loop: CASTTGLNSPLHF. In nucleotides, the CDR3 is TGTGCCAGCACCACAGGGCTTAATTCACCCCTCCACTTT.

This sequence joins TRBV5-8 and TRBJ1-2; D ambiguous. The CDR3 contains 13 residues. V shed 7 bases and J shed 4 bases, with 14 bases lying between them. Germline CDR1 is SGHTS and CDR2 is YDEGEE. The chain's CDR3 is CASVADYLYGYTF. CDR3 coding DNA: TGTGCCAGCGTGGCAGACTACCTCTATGGCTACACCTTC.